This T cell receptor (beta chain) was sequenced for a study of technical replicates of blood from a handful of donors. Measured with immunoSEQ multiplex PCR; TCRdb has only the in-frame clones, and not every one. The top ten clones hold around 0.4% of a sample with tens of thousands of clones, around 92% of them seen once. This TCR derives from a human donor in good health. The source material was T cells isolated from PBMCs.

Written as DNA, the CDR3 is TGCGCCAGCAGCCAAGGGACTAGCGGGAGGCCCTCCTACAATGAGCAGTTCTTC. This translates into CASSQGTSGRPSYNEQFF. The chain has TRBV4-1 and TRBJ2-1, with 14 bases identical to TRBD2. V gave up 1 base and J gave up 0 bases; unmatched junction bases: 2. The CDR3 sequence is 18 residues long. In germline, CDR1 is MGHRA, CDR2 YSYEKL.